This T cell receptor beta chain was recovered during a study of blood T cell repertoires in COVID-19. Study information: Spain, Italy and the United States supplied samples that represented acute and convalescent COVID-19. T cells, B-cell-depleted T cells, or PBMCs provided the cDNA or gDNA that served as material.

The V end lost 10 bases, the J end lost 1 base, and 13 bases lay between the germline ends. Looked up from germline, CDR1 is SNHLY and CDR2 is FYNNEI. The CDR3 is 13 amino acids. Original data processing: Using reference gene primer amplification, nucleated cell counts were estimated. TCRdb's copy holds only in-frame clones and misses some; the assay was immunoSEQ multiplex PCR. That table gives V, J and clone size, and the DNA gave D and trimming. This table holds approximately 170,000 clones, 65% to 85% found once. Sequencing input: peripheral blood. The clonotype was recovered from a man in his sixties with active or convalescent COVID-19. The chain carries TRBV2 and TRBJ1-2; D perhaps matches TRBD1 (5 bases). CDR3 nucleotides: TGTGCCACCTTTGACAGCTTTAACTATGGCTACACCTTC. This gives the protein CATFDSFNYGYTF.